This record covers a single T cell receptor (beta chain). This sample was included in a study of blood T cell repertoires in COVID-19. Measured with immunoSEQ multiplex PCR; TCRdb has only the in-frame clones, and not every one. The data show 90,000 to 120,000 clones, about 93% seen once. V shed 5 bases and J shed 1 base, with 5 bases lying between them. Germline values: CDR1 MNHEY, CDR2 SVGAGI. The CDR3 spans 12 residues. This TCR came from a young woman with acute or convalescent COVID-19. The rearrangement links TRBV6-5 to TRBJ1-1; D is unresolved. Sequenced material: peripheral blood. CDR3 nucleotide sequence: TGTGCCAGCAGTACATGGAACACTGAAGCTTTCTTT. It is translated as CASSTWNTEAFF.